These 2 T cell receptor beta chains were all obtained from the same sample, sequenced in a study of blood T cell repertoires in COVID-19. The method was immunoSEQ multiplex PCR; TCRdb's version includes in-frame clones alone and lacks a portion of them. The sample has approximately 190,000 clones, 70% to 90% seen once. Material: peripheral blood. All receptors derive from a man aged 40-49 years with active or convalescent COVID-19.

The chain combines TRBV20-1 with TRBJ2-3; TRBD2 matches 8 bases. The junction had 7 bases not matched to a gene; V was cut back by 3 bases and J by 2 bases. Germline values: CDR1 DFQATT, CDR2 SNEGSKA (reference sequence). The CDR3 covers 15 residues. The CDR3 coding sequence is TGCAGTGCTAGTCCCCCAGCGGGGGTCACAGATACGCAGTATTTT. It yields the protein CSASPPAGVTDTQYF.

The chain combines TRBV7-9 with TRBJ2-5, with 11 bases identical to TRBD2. The V segment lost 2 bases and the J segment 5 bases; nucleotides outside the gene matches: 4. The CDR3 is 15 amino acids. Germline lookup yields CDR1 SEHNR and CDR2 FQNEAQ (reference sequence). In DNA, the CDR3 is TGTGCCAGCAGCTTAACTAGCGGGAGTTCTGAGACCCAGTACTTC. It translates to CASSLTSGSSETQYF.